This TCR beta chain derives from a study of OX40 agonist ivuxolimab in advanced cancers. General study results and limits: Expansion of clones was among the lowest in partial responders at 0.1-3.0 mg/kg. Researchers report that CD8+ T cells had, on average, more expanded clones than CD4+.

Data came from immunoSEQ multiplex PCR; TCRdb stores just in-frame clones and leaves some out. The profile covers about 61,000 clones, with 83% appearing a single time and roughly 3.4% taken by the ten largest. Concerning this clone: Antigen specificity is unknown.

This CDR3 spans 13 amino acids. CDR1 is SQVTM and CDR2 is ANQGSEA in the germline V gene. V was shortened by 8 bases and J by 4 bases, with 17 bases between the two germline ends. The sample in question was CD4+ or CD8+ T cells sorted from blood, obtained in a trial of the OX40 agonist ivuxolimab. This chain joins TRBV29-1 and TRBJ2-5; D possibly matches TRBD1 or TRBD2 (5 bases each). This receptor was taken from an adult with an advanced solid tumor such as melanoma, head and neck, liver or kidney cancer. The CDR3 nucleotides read TGCAGCTTCACCGGGACGGGGAGAGAGACCCAGTACTTC. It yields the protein CSFTGTGRETQYF.